This entry lists 15 T cell receptor beta chains sequenced from one sample in a study of T cells in Graves' hyperthyroidism and ophthalmopathy (dated by TCRdb to the late 2010s). Library method: multiplex PCR. Sequencer: Illumina HiSeq 2000. Amplification of TCR beta CDR3 regions was carried out from RNA transcripts. The first round of RT-PCR for the TCR CDR3 was performed with the HTBI primer set and the Qiagen OneStep RT-PCR kit. Through fastp at Q25 and MiXCR, TCRdb rebuilt clones from the public reads, retaining in-frame beta chains. Every CDR3 protein is listed once, alongside the most common genes and DNA of its rows. For this sample there are 350,000 to 400,000 distinct CDR3 sequences; more than 13% appear just once. The ten largest clones take up around a third of the sample. The source material was blood. The receptors were gathered from a woman in her twenties or thirties with Graves' hyperthyroidism.

This clonotype was counted only a few times. V usage is TRBV5-1 and J usage is TRBJ2-2, with D possibly TRBD1 on 6 matching bases. Germline V gene lookup returns CDR1 SGHRS and CDR2 YFSETQ. The CDR3 length is 15 residues. The V and J ends lost 7 bases and 0 bases respectively, with 13 bases between them. The CDR3 nucleotides read TGCGCCAGCCGATCAGGGGATACGAACACCGGGGAGCTGTTTTTT. This translates into CASRSGDTNTGELFF.

This clonotype was found many times. This chain connects TRBV20-1 to TRBJ1-2; D is perhaps TRBD1 (5 bases). V was clipped by 4 bases and J by 3 bases, with 12 bases between them. The CDR3 contains 13 residues. Germline-derived CDR1 and CDR2 are DFQATT and SNEGSKA (reference sequence). The CDR3 sequence: CSATSGRDYGYTF. CDR3 bases: TGCAGTGCTACGTCAGGGCGAGACTATGGCTACACCTTC.

This clonotype was detected only a few times. The CDR3 is CASQKSTGPFYEQYF. The CDR3 nucleotides read TGTGCCAGCCAGAAATCGACAGGGCCCTTTTACGAGCAGTACTTC. This chain links TRBV2 with TRBJ2-7, with 7 bases aligning to TRBD1. With 8 bases clipped from V and 4 bases from J, the junction kept 14 bases outside the gene matches. Per the germline V gene, CDR1 is SNHLY and CDR2 is FYNNEI. This CDR3 contains 15 residues.

There are many counts of this clonotype. The rearrangement uses TRBV12-3 or TRBV12-4 and TRBJ2-1; 9 bases are a match to TRBD1. Trimming removed 4 bases from V and 9 bases from J; junction bases left unmatched: 4. This CDR3 region has 13 residues. The CDR3 here is CASSSTGGSEQFF. The CDR3 DNA follows: TGTGCCAGCAGTTCTACAGGGGGCAGTGAGCAGTTCTTC.

This clonotype was detected a few times. This chain connects TRBV28 to TRBJ2-7, with a tentative D call TRBD2 (6 bases). Germline CDR1 reads MDHEN; CDR2 reads SYDVKM. Trimming cost V 3 bases and J 2 bases, with 14 bases left between them. CDR3 length equals 15 residues. The CDR3 nucleotides are TGTGCCAGCAGTTTCCCCGGGAGTCCCCCCTACGAGCAGTACTTC. Protein product: CASSFPGSPPYEQYF.

On this clonotype: At one boundary the junction diverges from the germline segment, which might be a read error. V gene TRBV6-2 or TRBV6-3 combines with J gene TRBJ1-2; TRBD1 is a possible D gene (6 bases). From germline, CDR1 is MNHEY and CDR2 SVGEGT. The CDR3 covers 16 residues. This CDR3 is CANSLVVRGLGYGYTF. Written as DNA, the CDR3 is TGTGCCAACAGTTTAGTCGTCAGGGGTCTTGGCTATGGCTACACCTTC.

This clonotype was seen more than once but under ten times. This chain links TRBV6-6 with TRBJ2-2; TRBD2 aligns across 8 bases. This CDR3 region has 16 residues. V lost 0 bases, J lost 6 bases, and 6 bases stayed unmatched. Germline CDR1 and CDR2: MNHNY and SVGAGI (reference sequence). The CDR3 here is CASSYSGTRFPGELFF. The CDR3 DNA is TGTGCCAGCAGTTACTCCGGGACTAGGTTCCCCGGGGAGCTGTTTTTT.

In this sample, this clonotype turned up many times. The chain carries TRBV27 and TRBJ2-7; D is possibly TRBD1 (5 bases). V gave up 6 bases and J gave up 0 bases, with 15 bases separating them. The CDR3 spans 15 residues. Germline V gene data show CDR1 as MNHEY and CDR2 as SMNVEV (reference sequence). CDR3 residues: CASRGRQTVSYEQYF. CDR3 DNA sequence: TGTGCCAGCAGGGGAAGACAGACAGTCTCCTACGAGCAGTACTTC.

V is TRBV28 and J is TRBJ1-4; D is ambiguous. CDR1 and CDR2 from the germline V gene are MDHEN and SYDVKM. V was trimmed by 6 bases and J by 0 bases, leaving 20 bases between them. This CDR3 comprises 18 residues. CDR3 bases: TGTGCCAGCAGACCGCGGGGTTTCCGGGGAGCAACTAATGAAAAACTGTTTTTT. Translation gives CASRPRGFRGATNEKLFF.

The genes are TRBV20-1 and TRBJ2-5; 7 positions match TRBD2. The CDR3 runs to 15 residues. Losses at the gene ends were 0 bases for V and 1 base for J; bases not matched to a gene: 5. The germline V gene has CDR1 DFQATT and CDR2 SNEGSKA (reference sequence). The CDR3 sequence: CSARDLAGTQETQYF. CDR3 nucleotide sequence: TGCAGTGCTAGAGATTTAGCGGGCACCCAAGAGACCCAGTACTTC.

There are many counts of this clonotype. The chain carries TRBV24-1 and TRBJ2-3; D not resolved. V was clipped by 3 bases and J by 0 bases, with 6 bases between them. The CDR3 contains 14 residues. Per germline, CDR1 KGHDR and CDR2 SFDVKD. The CDR3 spells CATSDPTSTDTQYF. DNA of the CDR3: TGTGCCACCAGTGATCCCACTAGCACAGATACGCAGTATTTT.

The V and J genes are TRBV20-1 and TRBJ2-3, with 9 bases lining up with TRBD2. J was trimmed by 5 bases and V by 1 base; bases with no gene match: 7. Per the germline V gene, CDR1 is DFQATT and CDR2 is SNEGSKA (reference sequence). The CDR3 spans 15 residues. CDR3 protein: CSARVAGGPGDTQYF. The DNA for the CDR3 is TGCAGTGCTAGAGTGGCGGGAGGGCCAGGAGATACGCAGTATTTT.

This clonotype has ten or more counts. The gene calls are TRBV6-1 and TRBJ2-5; the match to TRBD1 covers 9 bases. J was trimmed by 13 bases and V by 5 bases; bases with no gene match: 14. Germline values: CDR1 MNHNS, CDR2 SASEGT. CDR3 length equals 14 residues. CDR3 protein: CASSPPGTGPSGYF. As DNA, the CDR3 is TGTGCCAGCAGTCCGCCCGGGACAGGGCCTAGTGGGTACTTC.

As for this clonotype: A much larger clone differs by one base, so this may be a read error. V gene TRBV6-1 combines with J gene TRBJ1-2, with 7 bases that match TRBD1. This CDR3 is built from 14 residues. After removal of 8 bases from V and 0 bases from J, the junction contained 6 bases not matched to a gene. Germline V lookup: CDR1 MNHNS, CDR2 SASEGT. Here the CDR3 reads CASPKTGPNYGYTF. DNA for the CDR3: TGTGCCAGCCCAAAGACAGGGCCTAACTATGGCTACACCTTC.

This clonotype appeared a few times. The rearrangement links TRBV7-9 to TRBJ2-1; 7 nucleotides line up with TRBD2. V lost 3 bases, J lost 2 bases, and 4 bases stayed unmatched. Germline lookup yields CDR1 SEHNR and CDR2 FQNEAQ (reference sequence). The CDR3 covers 15 residues. The CDR3 sequence: CASSLGLTPYNEQFF. CDR3 in DNA: TGTGCCAGCAGCTTGGGACTAACCCCCTACAATGAGCAGTTCTTC.